This TCR beta chain was sequenced in a study of glioma-infiltrating T cells listed by TCRdb under 2016. Turning to the overall study: Sequencing of TCR alpha- and beta-chain repertoires was performed on glioma tissue, on non-neoplastic brain tissue, and on matched peripheral blood mononuclear cells. The paired cohort comprised three low-grade glioma patients, roughly 8 primary glioblastoma patients and three non-glioma patients contributing non-neoplastic brain tissue. To gauge divergence between tissue and blood T-cell populations, every tissue-infiltrating repertoire was compared against the peripheral blood repertoire from the same patient. General conclusions and limits of the study: Very few CDR3 sequences were shared between tissue and blood, attributed to high CDR3 diversity and limited sampling. In non-neoplastic patients, VJ-independent divergence between tissue and blood fell below expectation, whereas in all gliomas, and especially in low-grade gliomas, the divergence rose above expectation. Small numbers underpinned the group comparisons: several glioblastoma patients, three low-grade glioma patients and three non-neoplastic patients.

A distance of 17 bases separates the germline ends of V and J, which lose 4 bases and 4 bases respectively. Including cysteine and phenylalanine, the CDR3 has 15 amino acids. Only the CDR3 region is kept as DNA, spanning 45 bases read in frame from base 1. Via the germline V gene (reference sequence), CDR1 is SGHNT and CDR2 YYREEE. This clonotype was picked up many times. The antigen this receptor binds is unknown. Base quality data are lacking; no much larger clone is found one base away. The iRepertoire nested amplicon-rescue multiplex PCR (arm-PCR) platform was used to amplify TCR alpha and beta CDR3 regions from RNA. The input for one-step reverse transcription and amplification was about 100-400 ng of either tissue mRNA or PBMC total RNA. Following bead purification, Illumina adapters were added by a secondary multiplex PCR, and libraries between 200 and 400 bp were gel-purified. Internal 6-nucleotide barcodes were carried by the libraries and were used for demultiplexing. The libraries were sequenced on an Illumina MiSeq using 2x220 or 2x250 nucleotide paired-end reads. Under the source paper's analysis protocol: Paired reads were merged using FLASH 1.2.11 and aligned with BWA-MEM to the GRCh37 human genome, and TRA and TRB reads were then extracted. An IMGT-derived reference of cassette sequences and CDR3 motifs, with pseudogenes included, was used for V and J assignment. Three-frame translation of reads was performed, and productive CDR3s were defined as those with a C...FGXG motif and no stop codons. Unique combinations of V-J cassette pair and CDR3 amino acid sequence were defined as clonotypes. Hamming distance filtering was applied to reads, with thresholds set by the sequence error rate of each sample in mapped regions. TCRdb cleaned the public reads at Q25 with fastp, built clones with MiXCR and kept in-frame beta chains. Every CDR3 protein is listed once, alongside the most common genes and DNA of its rows. None of the V and J calls come from the authors' own analysis; TCRdb made them. Across this sample there are about 110,000 distinct CDR3 sequences, with 20% to 30% seen only once. Together, the top ten hold roughly 30% of the sample.

The specimen was glioma tissue, nonneoplastic brain tissue, or PBMCs (not recorded which). The V gene is TRBV5-4 and the J gene is TRBJ2-5; TRBD2 could be the D gene, as 5 bases match. The clonotype comes from a human donor with low-grade glioma or glioblastoma, undergoing nonglioma brain surgery, or in good health (not recorded which). This receptor carries the CDR3 CASSPPGTSRETQYF. The sequenced DNA is TGTGCCAGCAGCCCTCCTGGAACTAGTAGAGAGACCCAGTACTTC. Where the CDR3 stops, the reference TRBV5-4 and TRBJ2-5 genes take over; the full variable domain is ETGVTQSPTHLIKTRGQQVTLRCSSQSGHNTVSWYQQALGQGPQFIFQYYREEENGRGNFPPRFSGLQFPNYSSELNVNALELDDSALYLCASSPPGTSRETQYFGPGTRLLVL.